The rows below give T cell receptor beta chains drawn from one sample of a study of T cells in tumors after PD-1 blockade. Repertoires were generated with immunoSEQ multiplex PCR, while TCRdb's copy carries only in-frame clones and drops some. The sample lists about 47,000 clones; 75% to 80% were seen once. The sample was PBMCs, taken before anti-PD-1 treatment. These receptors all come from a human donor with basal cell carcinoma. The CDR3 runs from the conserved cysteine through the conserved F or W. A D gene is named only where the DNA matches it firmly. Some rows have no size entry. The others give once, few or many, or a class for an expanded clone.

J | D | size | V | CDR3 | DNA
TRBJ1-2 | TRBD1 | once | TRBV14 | CASSPPTGTGGFLNGYTF | TGTGCCAGCAGCCCGCCCACCGGGACAGGGGGCTTTTTAAATGGCTACACCTTC
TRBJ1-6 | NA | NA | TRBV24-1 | CATSDKVGSPLHF | TGTGCCACCAGTGATAAAGTCGGTTCACCCCTCCACTTT
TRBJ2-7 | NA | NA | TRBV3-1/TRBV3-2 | CASSPSSDEQYF | TGTGCCAGCAGCCCCTCTTCTGACGAGCAGTACTTC
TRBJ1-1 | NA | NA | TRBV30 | CAWSTGVASTEAFF | TGTGCCTGGAGTACGGGGGTCGCGAGCACTGAAGCTTTCTTT
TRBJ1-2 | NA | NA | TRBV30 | CAWYRDVYYGYTF | TGTGCCTGGTACCGGGACGTCTACTATGGCTACACCTTC
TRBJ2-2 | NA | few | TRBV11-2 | CASSPGGLLGRNTGELFF | TGTGCCAGCAGTCCGGGGGGCCTCCTGGGGCGAAACACCGGGGAGCTGTTTTTT
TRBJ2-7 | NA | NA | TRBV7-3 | CASSPTGIYEQYF | TGTGCCAGCAGCCCCACCGGGATCTACGAGCAGTACTTC
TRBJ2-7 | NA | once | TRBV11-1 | CASSLGLPGFFYEQYF | TGTGCCAGCAGCTTAGGACTGCCTGGGTTTTTCTACGAGCAGTACTTC
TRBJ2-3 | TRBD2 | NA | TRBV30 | CAWSAYHSGGAKYF | TGTGCCTGGAGTGCCTACCATAGCGGGGGGGCGAAGTATTTT
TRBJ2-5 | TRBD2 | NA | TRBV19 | CASSRTSGRAARETQYF | TGTGCCAGTAGCCGGACTAGCGGGAGGGCCGCCCGGGAGACCCAGTACTTC
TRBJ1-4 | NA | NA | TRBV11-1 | CASSLSATNEKLFF | TGTGCCAGCAGCTTATCCGCAACTAATGAAAAACTGTTTTTT
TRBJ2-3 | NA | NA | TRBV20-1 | CSASRDADTQYF | TGCAGTGCTAGTAGGGACGCAGATACGCAGTATTTT
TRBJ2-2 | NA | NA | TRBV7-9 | CANTRGGNTGELFF | TGTGCCAACACGCGAGGGGGGAACACCGGGGAGCTGTTTTTT
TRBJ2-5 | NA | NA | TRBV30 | CAWSVRGGETQYF | TGTGCCTGGAGTGTACGTGGGGGTGAGACCCAGTACTTC
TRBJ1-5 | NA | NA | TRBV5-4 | CASSLGGRDSNQPQHF | TGTGCCAGCAGCTTAGGCGGCAGGGATAGCAATCAGCCCCAGCATTTT
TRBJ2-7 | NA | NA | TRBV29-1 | CSVEKGQGYEQYF | TGCAGCGTTGAAAAGGGTCAGGGCTACGAGCAGTACTTC
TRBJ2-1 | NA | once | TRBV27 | CASSLSLPGRANEQFF | TGTGCCAGCAGTTTATCCCTCCCGGGCAGGGCAAATGAGCAGTTCTTC
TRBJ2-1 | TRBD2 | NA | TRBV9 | CASSARTSGRRDEQFF | TGTGCCAGCAGCGCCCGGACTAGCGGGAGAAGGGATGAGCAGTTCTTC
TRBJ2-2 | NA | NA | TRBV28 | CASSRPRTLANTGELFF | TGTGCCAGCAGCCGACCGAGGACACTCGCGAACACCGGGGAGCTGTTTTTT
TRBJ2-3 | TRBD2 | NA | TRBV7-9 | CASSLTQLAGRSDTQYF | TGTGCCAGCAGCCTGACCCAACTAGCGGGGAGATCAGATACGCAGTATTTT
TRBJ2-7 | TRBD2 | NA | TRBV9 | CASSASGGTTYEQYF | TGTGCCAGCAGCGCCAGCGGGGGAACAACCTACGAGCAGTACTTC
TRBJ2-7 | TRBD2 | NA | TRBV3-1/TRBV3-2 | CASSQDRASGFYEQYF | TGTGCCAGCAGCCAAGATAGGGCTAGCGGGTTTTACGAGCAGTACTTC
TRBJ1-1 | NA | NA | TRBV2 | CASSEVKGRNTEAFF | TGTGCCAGCAGTGAAGTGAAAGGGAGGAACACTGAAGCTTTCTTT
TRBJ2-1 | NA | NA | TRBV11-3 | CASSGETAEQFF | TGTGCCAGCAGCGGAGAGACAGCTGAGCAGTTCTTC
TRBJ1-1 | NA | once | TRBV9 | CASSVASNTEAFF | TGTGCCAGCAGCGTAGCGTCGAACACTGAAGCTTTCTTT
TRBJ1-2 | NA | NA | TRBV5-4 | CASSQGRANYGYTF | TGTGCCAGCAGCCAGGGACGGGCTAACTATGGCTACACCTTC
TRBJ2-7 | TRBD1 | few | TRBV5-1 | CASSRSRGTVSYEQYF | TGCGCCAGCAGTCGTTCGAGAGGGACAGTCTCCTACGAGCAGTACTTC
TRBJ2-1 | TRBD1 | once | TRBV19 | CASSMTGDFDYEQFF | TGTGCCAGTAGTATGACAGGGGATTTTGACTATGAGCAGTTCTTC
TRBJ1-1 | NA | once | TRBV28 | CASSYNWGTEAFF | TGTGCCAGCAGCTACAATTGGGGCACTGAAGCTTTCTTT
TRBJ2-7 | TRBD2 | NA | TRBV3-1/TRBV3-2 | CASSPIAGGYYEQYF | TGTGCCAGCAGCCCCATAGCGGGAGGTTACTACGAGCAGTACTTC
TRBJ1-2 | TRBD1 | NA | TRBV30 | CAWSLKDRVFYGYTF | TGTGCCTGGAGCCTAAAAGACAGGGTGTTTTATGGCTACACCTTC
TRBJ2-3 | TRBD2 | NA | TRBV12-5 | CASGLVSGAGGLGDTQYF | TGTGCTAGTGGTTTGGTATCGGGAGCGGGGGGGCTGGGAGATACGCAGTATTTT
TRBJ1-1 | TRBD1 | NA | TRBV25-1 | CASSTGGTAFF | TGTGCCAGCAGTACAGGGGGTACAGCTTTCTTT
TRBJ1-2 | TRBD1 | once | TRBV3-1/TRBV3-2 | CASTLGTGAPNYGYTF | TGTGCCAGCACCTTAGGGACAGGGGCACCTAACTATGGCTACACCTTC
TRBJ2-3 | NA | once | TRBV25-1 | CASSVRGTDTQYF | TGTGCCAGCAGTGTGCGAGGCACAGATACGCAGTATTTT
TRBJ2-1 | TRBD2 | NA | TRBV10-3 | CAISESRTGGSDEQFF | TGTGCCATCAGTGAGTCGAGGACGGGAGGAAGTGATGAGCAGTTCTTC